This T cell receptor (beta chain) comes out of a study of vaccination and CD4 T cells after COVID-19. Study-level background: Overlapping SARS-CoV-2, HCoV-NL63, HCoV-OC43 and HCoV-229E spike peptides were used to stimulate cells. Researchers treated control cultures with a CEFX pool, an HIV-1 Nef pool, or no peptide. Study-level results: Convalescent patients saw a median around 86% of their reactive clones show up only after vaccination.

At the Johns Hopkins FTIC core, DNA taken from cultured CD4+ T cells was sequenced by way of the Oncomine TCR Beta short-read assay. TCRdb used MiXCR to reprocess the PCR reads, holding one entry per CDR3 protein. Of 11,000 or so distinct CDR3 sequences in the sample, approximately 43% are singletons; the top ten hold approximately 7%. This clonotype has just a few counts. Its antigen is not identified. Trimming cost V 5 bases and J 0 bases, with 15 bases left between them. Germline assignment: CDR1 DFQATT and CDR2 SNEGSKA (reference sequence). The CDR3 spans 15 residues. Noted treatment: approximately nine-day PBMC culture with coronavirus spike peptide pools or control peptides (ViraFEST assay).

V usage is TRBV20-1 and J usage is TRBJ2-3; D tentatively fits TRBD1 or TRBD2 (5 bases each). Sequencing input: CD4+ T cells from blood, cultured in vitro. This sequence was found in a human donor who had recovered from COVID-19. The CDR3 region is CSAERDGISTDTQYF. The CDR3 coding sequence is TGCAGTGCTGAAAGGGACGGAATTAGCACAGATACGCAGTATTTT.